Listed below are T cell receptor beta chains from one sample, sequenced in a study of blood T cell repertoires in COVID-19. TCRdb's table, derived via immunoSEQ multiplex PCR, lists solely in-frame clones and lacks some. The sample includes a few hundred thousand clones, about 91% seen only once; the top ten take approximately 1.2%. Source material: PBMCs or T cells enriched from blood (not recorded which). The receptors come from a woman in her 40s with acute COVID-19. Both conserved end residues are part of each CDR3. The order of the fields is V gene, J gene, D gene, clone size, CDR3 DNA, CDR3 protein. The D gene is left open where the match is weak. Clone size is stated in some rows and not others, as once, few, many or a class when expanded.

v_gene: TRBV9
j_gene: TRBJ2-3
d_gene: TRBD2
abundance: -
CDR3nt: TGTGCCAGCAGCGTAGGGCAGACTAGCGGCCACACAGATACGCAGTATTTT
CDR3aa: CASSVGQTSGHTDTQYF

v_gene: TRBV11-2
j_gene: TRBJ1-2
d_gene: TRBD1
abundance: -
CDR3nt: TGTGCCAGCAGCTCGGACAGGGGGCGCGGATCAAACTATGGCTACACCTTC
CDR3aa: CASSSDRGRGSNYGYTF

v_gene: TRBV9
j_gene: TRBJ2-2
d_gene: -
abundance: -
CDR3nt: TGTGCCAGCAGCGGGACCGGGGACACCGGGGAGCTGTTTTTT
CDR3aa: CASSGTGDTGELFF

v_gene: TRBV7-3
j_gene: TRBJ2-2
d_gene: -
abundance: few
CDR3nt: TGTGCCAGCAGCTCCCAGACAGCAAACACCGGGGAGCTGTTTTTT
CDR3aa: CASSSQTANTGELFF

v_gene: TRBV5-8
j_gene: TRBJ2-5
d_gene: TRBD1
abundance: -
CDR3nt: TGTGCCAGCAGCCTGGACAGGGGAAGTGAGACCCAGTACTTC
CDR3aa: CASSLDRGSETQYF

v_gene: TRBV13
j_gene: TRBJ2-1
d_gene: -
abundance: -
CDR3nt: TGTGCCAGCTGGGCTTGGGGGCATTGGCAGTTCTTC
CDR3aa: CASWAWGHWQFF

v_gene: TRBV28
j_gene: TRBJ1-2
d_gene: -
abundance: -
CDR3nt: TGTGCCAGCAGTCTCCGCGGACTCCCCGGAGGCCCAACGTATGGCTACACCTTC
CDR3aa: CASSLRGLPGGPTYGYTF

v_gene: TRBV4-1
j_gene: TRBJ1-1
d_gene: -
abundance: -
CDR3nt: TGCGCCAGCAGCCAACTGGGGGGACACACTGAAGCTTTCTTT
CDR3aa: CASSQLGGHTEAFF

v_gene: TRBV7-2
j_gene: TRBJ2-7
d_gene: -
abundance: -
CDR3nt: TGTGCCAGCAGCTTACGATCGGAGTTCGCCTACGAGCAGTACTTC
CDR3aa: CASSLRSEFAYEQYF

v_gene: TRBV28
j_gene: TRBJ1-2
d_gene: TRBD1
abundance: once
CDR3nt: TGTGCCAGCAGTTTGGACAGGGGGCGGCAAGGCTACACCTTC
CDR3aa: CASSLDRGRQGYTF

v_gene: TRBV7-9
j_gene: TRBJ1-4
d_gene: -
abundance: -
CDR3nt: TGTGCCAGCAGCCCCGGGCGGGGGGGACTGTTTTTT
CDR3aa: CASSPGRGGLFF

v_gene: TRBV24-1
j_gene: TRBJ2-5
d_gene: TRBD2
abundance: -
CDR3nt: TGTGCCACCAGTGCCTCGCGGGGGGTAGGAGAGACCCAGTACTTC
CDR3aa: CATSASRGVGETQYF

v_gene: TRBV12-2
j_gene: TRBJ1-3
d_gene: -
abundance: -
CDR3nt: TGTGCAAGTCGCTTAGTACCGGGGGACCTTGGAAACACCATATATTTT
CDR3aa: CASRLVPGDLGNTIYF

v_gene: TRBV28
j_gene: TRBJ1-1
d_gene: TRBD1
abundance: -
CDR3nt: TGTGCCAGCAGTCCGGGACAGCCGAACACTGAAGCTTTCTTT
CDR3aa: CASSPGQPNTEAFF

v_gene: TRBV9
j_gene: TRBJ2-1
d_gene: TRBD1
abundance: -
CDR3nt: TGTGCCAGCAGCGCATTGGGACAGTACAATGAGCAGTTCTTC
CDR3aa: CASSALGQYNEQFF

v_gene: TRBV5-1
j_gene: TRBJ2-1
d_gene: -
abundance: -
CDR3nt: TGCGCCAGCAGCCTACTAGACTCAAATGAGCAGTTCTTC
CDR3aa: CASSLLDSNEQFF

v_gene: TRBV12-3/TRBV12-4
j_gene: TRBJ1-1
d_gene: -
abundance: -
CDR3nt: TGTGCCAGCAGTTTATTGGGGAGGGCTGAAGCTTTCTTT
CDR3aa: CASSLLGRAEAFF

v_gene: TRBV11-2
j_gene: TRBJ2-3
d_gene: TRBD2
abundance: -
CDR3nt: TGTGCCAGCAGCTTCGGAGCGAGCGGGGGAGATACGCAGTATTTT
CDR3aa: CASSFGASGGDTQYF

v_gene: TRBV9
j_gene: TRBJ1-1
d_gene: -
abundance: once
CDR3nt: TGTGCCAGCAGCGTAGATATTGGGCCTCCCGATGAAGCTTTCTTT
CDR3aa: CASSVDIGPPDEAFF

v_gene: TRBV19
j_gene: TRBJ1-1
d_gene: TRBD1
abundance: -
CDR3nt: TGTGCCAGTAGCATCACAGGGGTTAACACTGAAGCTTTCTTT
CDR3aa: CASSITGVNTEAFF

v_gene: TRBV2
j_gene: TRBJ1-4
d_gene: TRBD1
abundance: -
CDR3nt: TGTGCCAGCAGAAACCGGGACAGGGGGTCAGAAAAACTGTTTTTT
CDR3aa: CASRNRDRGSEKLFF

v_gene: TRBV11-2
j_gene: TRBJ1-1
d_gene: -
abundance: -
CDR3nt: TGTGCCAGCAGCCCCCGTAGTTTGGCTGAAGCTTTCTTT
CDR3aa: CASSPRSLAEAFF

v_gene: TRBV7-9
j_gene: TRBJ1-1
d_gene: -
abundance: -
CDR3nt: TGTGCCAGCAGCTTAGTCGGACACCTCAACACTGAAGCTTTCTTT
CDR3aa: CASSLVGHLNTEAFF

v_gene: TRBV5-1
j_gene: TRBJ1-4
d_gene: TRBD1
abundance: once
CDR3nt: TGCGCCAGCAGCCTGGACAGGGGTGATGAAAAACTGTTTTTT
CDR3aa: CASSLDRGDEKLFF

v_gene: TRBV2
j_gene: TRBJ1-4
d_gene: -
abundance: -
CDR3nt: TGTGCCAGCAGAGGAACAGGGCCGACTAATGAAAAACTGTTTTTT
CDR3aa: CASRGTGPTNEKLFF

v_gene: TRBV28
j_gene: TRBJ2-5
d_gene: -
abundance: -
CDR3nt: TGTGCCAGCAGTGGGGAGGGGGGAGGAGAGACCCAGTACTTC
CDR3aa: CASSGEGGGETQYF

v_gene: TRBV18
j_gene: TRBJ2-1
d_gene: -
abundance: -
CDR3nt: TGTGCCAGCTCACGAGCTCCTGACAATGAGCAGTTCTTC
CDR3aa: CASSRAPDNEQFF

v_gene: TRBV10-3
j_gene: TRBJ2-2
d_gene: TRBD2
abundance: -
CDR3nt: TGTGCCATCAGACTAGCGGGAGTCACCGGGGAGCTGTTTTTT
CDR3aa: CAIRLAGVTGELFF

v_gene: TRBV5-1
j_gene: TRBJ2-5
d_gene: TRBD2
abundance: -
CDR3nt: TGCGCCAGCAGCTTGTCGGGACTAGGACAAGAGACCCAGTACTTC
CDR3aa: CASSLSGLGQETQYF

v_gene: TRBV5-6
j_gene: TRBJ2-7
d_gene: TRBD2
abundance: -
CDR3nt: TGTGCCAGCAGCGGGGGCCCCGGGACTAGCAGCTACGAGCAGTACTTC
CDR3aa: CASSGGPGTSSYEQYF

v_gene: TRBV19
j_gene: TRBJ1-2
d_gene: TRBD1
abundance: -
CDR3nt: TGTGCCAGTAGTATAGCGGCAGGGGGCCCGCTCTATGGCTACACCTTC
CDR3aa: CASSIAAGGPLYGYTF

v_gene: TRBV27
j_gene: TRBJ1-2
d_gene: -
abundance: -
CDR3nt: TGTGCCAGCAGTTTAACAGGGCTTAACTATGGCTACACCTTC
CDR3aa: CASSLTGLNYGYTF

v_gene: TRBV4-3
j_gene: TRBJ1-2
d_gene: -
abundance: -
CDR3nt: TGCGCCAGCAGCCAAGATCCGGCAGGTTATGGCTACACCTTC
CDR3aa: CASSQDPAGYGYTF

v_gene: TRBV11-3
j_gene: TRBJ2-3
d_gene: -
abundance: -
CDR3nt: TGTGCCAGCACGCCACACCGCACAGATACGCAGTATTTT
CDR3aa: CASTPHRTDTQYF

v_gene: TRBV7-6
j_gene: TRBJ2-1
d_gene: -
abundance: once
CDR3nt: TGTGCCAGCAGCGGTGTTAGGGGCTACCCTGGTGAGCAGTTCTTC
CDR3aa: CASSGVRGYPGEQFF

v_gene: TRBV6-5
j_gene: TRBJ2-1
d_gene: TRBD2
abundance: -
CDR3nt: TGTGCCAGCAGTCTAGCGGGAGTGGCCTACAATGAGCAGTTCTTC
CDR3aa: CASSLAGVAYNEQFF

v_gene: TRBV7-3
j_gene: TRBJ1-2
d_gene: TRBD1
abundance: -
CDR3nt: TGTGCCAGCAGCTTACCAGGGGGCTATGGCTACACCTTC
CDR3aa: CASSLPGGYGYTF

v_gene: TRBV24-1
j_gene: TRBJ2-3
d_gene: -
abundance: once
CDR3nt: TGTGCCACCAGTGGGAGAGCAGCCATCACAGATACGCAGTATTTT
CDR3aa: CATSGRAAITDTQYF

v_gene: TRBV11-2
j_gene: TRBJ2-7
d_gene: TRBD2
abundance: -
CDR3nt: TGTGCCAGCAGAGAAGCGGGAGGGGGCTACGAGCAGTACTTC
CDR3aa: CASREAGGGYEQYF

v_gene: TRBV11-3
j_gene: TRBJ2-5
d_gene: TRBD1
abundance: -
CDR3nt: TGTGCCAGCAGCCGCGGGGACAGGACTCAACAAGAGACCCAGTACTTC
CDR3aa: CASSRGDRTQQETQYF

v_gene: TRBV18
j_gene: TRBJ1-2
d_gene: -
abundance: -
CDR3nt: TGTGCCAGCTCACCATACCAGGTCACTGACTATGGCTACACCTTC
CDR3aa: CASSPYQVTDYGYTF

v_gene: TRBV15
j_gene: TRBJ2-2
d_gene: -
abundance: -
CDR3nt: TGTGCCACCAGCAGCGACAGATCCTATAACACCGGGGAGCTGTTTTTT
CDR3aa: CATSSDRSYNTGELFF

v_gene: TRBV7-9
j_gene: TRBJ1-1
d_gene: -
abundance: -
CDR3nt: TGTGCCAGCAGCTTACATGGAGAACTTGAAGCTTTCTTT
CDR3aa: CASSLHGELEAFF

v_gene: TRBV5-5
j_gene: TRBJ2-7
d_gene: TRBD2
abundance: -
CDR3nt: TGTGCCAGCAGCTCCACTAGCGGGAGGGCCTACTACGAGCAGTACTTC
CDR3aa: CASSSTSGRAYYEQYF

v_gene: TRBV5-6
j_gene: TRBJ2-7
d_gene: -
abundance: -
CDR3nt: TGTGCCAGCAGCCATGGGACACCCTACGAGCAGTACTTC
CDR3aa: CASSHGTPYEQYF

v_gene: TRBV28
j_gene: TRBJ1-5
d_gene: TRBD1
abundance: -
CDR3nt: TGTGCCAGCAGTTTTCTAGGGACAGGGCAGGGTAGTAATCAGCCCCAGCATTTT
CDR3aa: CASSFLGTGQGSNQPQHF